Included here is one T cell receptor (beta chain) sequence, with context. Its matching antigen is unknown. The record originates from a study of STAT5B mutations in CD4+ large granular lymphocyte leukemia. Study conclusions and caveats: Patient CD4-sorted repertoires looked more clonal than healthy CD4+ repertoires, even without putative leukemic clones.

How the authors handled the data: A productive frequency of 2.59 x 10-5 was the lowest detectable. Method: immunoSEQ multiplex PCR; TCRdb's copy keeps in-frame clones and lacks some. From that table come the V and J calls and clone size; the DNA was used to work out D and trimming. The table records roughly 34,000 clones, about 80% of them present only once. This receptor was identified in a human donor in good health. The sequenced sample consisted of CD4+ T cells from blood buffy coats.

The CDR3 nucleotides are TGCGCCAGCAGCCAAGCCTACGAGCAGTACTTC. Translating it yields CASSQAYEQYF. V gene TRBV4-1 combines with J gene TRBJ2-7; D gene ambiguous. Trimming cost V 1 base and J 2 bases, with 0 bases left between them. The germline gives CDR1 MGHRA, CDR2 YSYEKL. This CDR3 contains 11 residues.